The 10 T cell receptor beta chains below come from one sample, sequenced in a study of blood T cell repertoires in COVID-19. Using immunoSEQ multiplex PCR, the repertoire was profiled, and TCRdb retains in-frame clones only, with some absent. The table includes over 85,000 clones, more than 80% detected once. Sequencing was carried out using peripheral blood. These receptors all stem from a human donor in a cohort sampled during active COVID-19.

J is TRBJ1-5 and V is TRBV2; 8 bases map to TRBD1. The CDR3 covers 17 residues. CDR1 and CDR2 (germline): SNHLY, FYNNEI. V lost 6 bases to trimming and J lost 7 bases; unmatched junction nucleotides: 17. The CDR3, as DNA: TGTGCCAGCAGGGGAGACAGGGGTTTTTCGGAGTTGCAGCCCCAGCATTTT. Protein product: CASRGDRGFSELQPQHF.

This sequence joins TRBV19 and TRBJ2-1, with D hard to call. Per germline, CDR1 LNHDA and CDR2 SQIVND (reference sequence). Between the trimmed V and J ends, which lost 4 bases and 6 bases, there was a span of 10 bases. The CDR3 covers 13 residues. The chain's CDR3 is CASSTLVGNEQFF. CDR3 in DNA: TGTGCCAGTAGTACCCTAGTCGGCAATGAGCAGTTCTTC.

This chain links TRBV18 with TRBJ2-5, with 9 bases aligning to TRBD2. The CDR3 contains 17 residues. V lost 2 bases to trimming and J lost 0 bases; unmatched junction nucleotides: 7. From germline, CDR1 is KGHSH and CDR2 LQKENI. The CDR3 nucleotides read TGTGCCAGCTCACCAAGTCGGCGGGGGGGCAACCAAGAGACCCAGTACTTC. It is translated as CASSPSRRGGNQETQYF.

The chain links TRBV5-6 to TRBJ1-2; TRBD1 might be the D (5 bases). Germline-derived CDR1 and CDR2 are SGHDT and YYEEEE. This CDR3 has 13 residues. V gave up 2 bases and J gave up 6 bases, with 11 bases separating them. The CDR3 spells CASSFWEGNGYTF. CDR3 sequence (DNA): TGTGCCAGCAGCTTCTGGGAGGGGAATGGCTACACCTTC. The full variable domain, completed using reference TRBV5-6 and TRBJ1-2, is DAGVTQSPTHLIKTRGQQVTLRCSPKSGHDTVSWYQQALGQGPQFIFQYYEEEERQRGNFPDRFSGHQFPNYSSELNVNALLLGDSALYLCASSFWEGNGYTFGSGTRLTVV.

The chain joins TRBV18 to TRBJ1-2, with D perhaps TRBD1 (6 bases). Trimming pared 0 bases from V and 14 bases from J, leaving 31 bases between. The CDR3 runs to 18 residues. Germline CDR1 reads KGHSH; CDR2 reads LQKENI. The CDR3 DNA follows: TGTGCCAGCTCACCACCAATCTTTAATAGGACAGCAATACCGGATCGGACCTTC. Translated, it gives CASSPPIFNRTAIPDRTF.

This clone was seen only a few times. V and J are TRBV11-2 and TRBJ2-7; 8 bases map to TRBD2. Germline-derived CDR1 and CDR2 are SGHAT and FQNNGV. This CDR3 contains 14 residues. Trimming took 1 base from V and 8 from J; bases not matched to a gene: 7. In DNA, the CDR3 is TGTGCCAGCAGCTTAGCGGGGGGGCGGGTTAAGCAGTACTTC. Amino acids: CASSLAGGRVKQYF.

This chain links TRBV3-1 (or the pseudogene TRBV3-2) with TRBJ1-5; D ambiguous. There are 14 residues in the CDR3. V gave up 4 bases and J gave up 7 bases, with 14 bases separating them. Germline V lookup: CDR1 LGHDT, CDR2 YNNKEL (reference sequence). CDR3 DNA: TGTGCCAGCAGCCTAAGCAGTGGCGGGCAGCCCCAGCATTTT. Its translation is CASSLSSGGQPQHF.

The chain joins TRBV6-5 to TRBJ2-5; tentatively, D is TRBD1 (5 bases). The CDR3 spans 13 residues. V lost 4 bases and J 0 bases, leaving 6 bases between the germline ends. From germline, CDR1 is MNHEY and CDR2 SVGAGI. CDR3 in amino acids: CASSLQDQETQYF. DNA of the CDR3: TGTGCCAGCAGTTTACAGGACCAAGAGACCCAGTACTTC.

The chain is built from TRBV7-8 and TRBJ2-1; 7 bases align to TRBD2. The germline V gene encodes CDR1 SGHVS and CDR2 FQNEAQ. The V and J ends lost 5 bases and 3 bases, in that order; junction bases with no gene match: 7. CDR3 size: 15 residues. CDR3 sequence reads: CASSPTSAFYNEQFF. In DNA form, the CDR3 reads TGTGCCAGCAGCCCCACTAGCGCATTCTACAATGAGCAGTTCTTC.

DNA for the CDR3: TGTGCCAGCAGCGTAGGGGCGAACACTGAAGCTTTCTTT. Protein product: CASSVGANTEAFF. The chain uses TRBV9 and TRBJ1-1, with no clear D. Germline CDR1 SGDLS, CDR2 YYNGEE. The V end lost 0 bases, the J end lost 1 base, and 4 bases lay between the germline ends. The CDR3 runs 13 residues.